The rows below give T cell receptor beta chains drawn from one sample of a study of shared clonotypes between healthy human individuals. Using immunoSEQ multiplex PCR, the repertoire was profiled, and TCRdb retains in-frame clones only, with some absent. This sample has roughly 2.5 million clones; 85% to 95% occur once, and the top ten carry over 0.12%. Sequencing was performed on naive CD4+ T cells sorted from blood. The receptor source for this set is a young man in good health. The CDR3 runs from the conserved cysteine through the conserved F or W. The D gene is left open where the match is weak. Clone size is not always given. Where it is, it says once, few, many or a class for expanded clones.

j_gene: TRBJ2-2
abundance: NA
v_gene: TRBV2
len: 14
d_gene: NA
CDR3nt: TGTGCCAGCAGAGCGTTCGCGAACACCGGGGAGCTGTTTTTT
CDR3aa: CASRAFANTGELFF

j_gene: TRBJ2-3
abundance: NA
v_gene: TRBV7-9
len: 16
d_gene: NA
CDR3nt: TGTGCCAGCAGCTTAGTCGTGTCGGGAGCTTCAGATACGCAGTATTTT
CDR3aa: CASSLVVSGASDTQYF

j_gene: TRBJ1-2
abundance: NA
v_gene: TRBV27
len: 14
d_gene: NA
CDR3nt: TGTGCCAGCAGTTTATCGGGGATGGGGTATGGCTACACCTTC
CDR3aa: CASSLSGMGYGYTF

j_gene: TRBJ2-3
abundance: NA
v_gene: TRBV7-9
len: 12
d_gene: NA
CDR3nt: TGTGCCAGCAGCTCCGTGATGTATACGCAGTATTTT
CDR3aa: CASSSVMYTQYF

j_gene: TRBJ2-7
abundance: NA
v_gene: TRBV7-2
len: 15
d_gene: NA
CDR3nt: TGTGCCAGCAGCTTAGTGGAGGGACCATACTACGAGCAGTACTTC
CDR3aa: CASSLVEGPYYEQYF

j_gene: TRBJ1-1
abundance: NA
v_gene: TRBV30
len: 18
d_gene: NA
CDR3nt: TGTGCCTGGAATAGGGATAGTCTGATGGACTGGATGAACACTGAAGCTTTCTTT
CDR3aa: CAWNRDSLMDWMNTEAFF

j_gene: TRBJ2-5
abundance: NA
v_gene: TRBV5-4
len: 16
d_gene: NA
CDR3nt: TGTGCCAGCAGCCCCCAGGGCTGGAGGGACGGGAAGACCCAGTACTTC
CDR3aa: CASSPQGWRDGKTQYF

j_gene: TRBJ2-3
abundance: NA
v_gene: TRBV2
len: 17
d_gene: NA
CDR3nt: TGTGCCAGCATTAGGTTATTTAGAAGCACTAGCACAGATACGCAGTATTTT
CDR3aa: CASIRLFRSTSTDTQYF

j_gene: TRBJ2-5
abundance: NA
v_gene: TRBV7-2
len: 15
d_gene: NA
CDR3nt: TGTGCCAGCAGTTTTCATGGACTGGGCACGGAGACCCAGTACTTC
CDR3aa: CASSFHGLGTETQYF

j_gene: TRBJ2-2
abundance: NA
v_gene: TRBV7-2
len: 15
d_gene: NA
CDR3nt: TGTGCCAGCAGGCTTAGTTTGGGGGAGGCCGGGGAGCTGTTTTTT
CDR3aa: CASRLSLGEAGELFF

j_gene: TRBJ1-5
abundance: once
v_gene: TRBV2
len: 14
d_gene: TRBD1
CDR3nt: TGTGCCAGCACTGGTACAGGGGGGAGTCAGCCCCAGCATTTT
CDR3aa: CASTGTGGSQPQHF

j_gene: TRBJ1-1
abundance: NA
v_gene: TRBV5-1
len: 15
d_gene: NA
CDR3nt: TGCGCCAGCAGCTTGGTATCGAGGGATGGGACTGAAGCTTTCTTT
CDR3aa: CASSLVSRDGTEAFF

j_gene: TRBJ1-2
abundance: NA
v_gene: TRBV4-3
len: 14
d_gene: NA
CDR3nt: TGCGCCAGCAGCCAAGAGGGAGGGGGCTATGGCTACACCTTC
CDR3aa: CASSQEGGGYGYTF

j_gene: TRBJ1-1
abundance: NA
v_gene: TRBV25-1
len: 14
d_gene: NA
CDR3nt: TGTGCCAGCAGGGACAGCAGCATGAACACTGAAGCTTTCTTT
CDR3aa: CASRDSSMNTEAFF

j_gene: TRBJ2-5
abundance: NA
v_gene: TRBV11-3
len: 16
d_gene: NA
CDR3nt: TGTGCCAGCAGCTCACGACTGTCGCCCTTATGGGAGACCCAGTACTTC
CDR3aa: CASSSRLSPLWETQYF

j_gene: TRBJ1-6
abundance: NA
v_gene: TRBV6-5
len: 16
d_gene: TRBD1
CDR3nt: TGTGCCAGCAGTTACGGGACAGGGGGCGCAACCTCACCCCTCCACTTT
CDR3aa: CASSYGTGGATSPLHF

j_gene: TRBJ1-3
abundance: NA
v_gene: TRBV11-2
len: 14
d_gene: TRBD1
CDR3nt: TGTGCCAGCAGCTTGACAGGGTTTGGAAACACCATATATTTT
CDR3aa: CASSLTGFGNTIYF

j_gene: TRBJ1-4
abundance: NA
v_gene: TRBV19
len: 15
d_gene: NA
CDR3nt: TGTGCCAGTAGTATGCGGACAGCGGGCAATGAAAAACTGTTTTTT
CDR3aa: CASSMRTAGNEKLFF

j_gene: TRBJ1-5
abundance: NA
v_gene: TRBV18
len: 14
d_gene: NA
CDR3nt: TGTGCCAGCTCCCCTGACAATAGCAATCAGCCCCAGCATTTT
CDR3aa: CASSPDNSNQPQHF

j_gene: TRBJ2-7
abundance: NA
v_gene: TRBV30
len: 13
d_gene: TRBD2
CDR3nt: TGTGCCTGGAGTGTGCTAGCGGGGGTGTCAAAGTACTTC
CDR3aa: CAWSVLAGVSKYF

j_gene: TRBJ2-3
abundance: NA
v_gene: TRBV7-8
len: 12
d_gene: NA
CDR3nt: TGTGCCAGCAGGCAACAGGGTAATACGCAGTATTTT
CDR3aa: CASRQQGNTQYF

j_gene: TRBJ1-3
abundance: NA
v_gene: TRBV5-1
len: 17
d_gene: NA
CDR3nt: TGCGCCAGCAGCCCGGGGACTGGGGAGGCAAGAGGAAACACCATATATTTT
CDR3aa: CASSPGTGEARGNTIYF

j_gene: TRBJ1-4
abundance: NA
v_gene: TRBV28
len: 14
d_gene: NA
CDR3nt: TGTGCCAGCAGTTTATCACAGACCGATGAAAAACTGTTTTTT
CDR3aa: CASSLSQTDEKLFF

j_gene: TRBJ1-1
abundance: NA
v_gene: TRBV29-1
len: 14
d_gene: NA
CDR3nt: TGCAGCGTTGTCTGGGTAAACTCGGGCACTGAAGCTTTCTTT
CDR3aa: CSVVWVNSGTEAFF

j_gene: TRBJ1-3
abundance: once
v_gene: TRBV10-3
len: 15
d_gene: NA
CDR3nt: TGTGCCATCAGTTCGGGGGGATCCTCTGGAAACACCATATATTTT
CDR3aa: CAISSGGSSGNTIYF

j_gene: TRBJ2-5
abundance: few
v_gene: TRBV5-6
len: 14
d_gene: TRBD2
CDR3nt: TGTGCCAGCAGCTCCTGGACTAGCGGAGAGACCCAGTACTTC
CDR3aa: CASSSWTSGETQYF

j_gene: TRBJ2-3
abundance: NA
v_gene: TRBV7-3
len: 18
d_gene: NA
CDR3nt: TGTGCCAGCAGCTCCCCTGCGGGGCGGACACCCGGGGGAGATACGCAGTATTTT
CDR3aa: CASSSPAGRTPGGDTQYF

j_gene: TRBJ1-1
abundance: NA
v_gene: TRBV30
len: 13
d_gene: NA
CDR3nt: TGTGCCTGGGCTAAGGACAGACGCACTGAAGCTTTCTTT
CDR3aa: CAWAKDRRTEAFF

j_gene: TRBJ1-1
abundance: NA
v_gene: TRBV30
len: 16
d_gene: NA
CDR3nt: TGTGCCTGGGGCTTTGCGGCCAGGCCTCCGATCCCTGAAGCTTTCTTT
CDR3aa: CAWGFAARPPIPEAFF

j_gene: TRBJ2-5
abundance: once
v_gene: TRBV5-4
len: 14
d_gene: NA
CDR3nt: TGTGCCAGCAGCTTGGGGGGGACCCAAGAGACCCAGTACTTC
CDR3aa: CASSLGGTQETQYF

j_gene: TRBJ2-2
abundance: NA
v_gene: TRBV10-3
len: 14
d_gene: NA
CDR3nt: TGTGCCATCAACCGCGCCGTTGAGTCCGGGGAGCTGTTTTTT
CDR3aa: CAINRAVESGELFF

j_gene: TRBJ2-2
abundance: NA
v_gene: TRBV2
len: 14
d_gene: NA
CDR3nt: TGTGCCAGCAGTAGTGACAGGAACACCGGGGAGCTGTTTTTT
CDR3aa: CASSSDRNTGELFF